This TCR beta chain was captured by sequencing in a study of blood T cell repertoires in COVID-19. The data were produced by immunoSEQ multiplex PCR, yet TCRdb's version contains in-frame clones alone and is incomplete. Here the sample spans hundreds of thousands of clones, approximately 81% being singletons. Sample: PBMCs or T cells enriched from blood (not recorded which). The receptor was derived from a man aged 40-49 years who had recovered from COVID-19.

Here the CDR3 reads CASSQPPRSRAGNTIYF. CDR3 bases: TGCGCCAGCAGCCAACCCCCCCGGTCCCGGGCTGGAAACACCATATATTTT. The chain links TRBV4-1 to TRBJ1-3; D remains unclear. V was trimmed by 2 bases and J by 2 bases, leaving 16 bases between them. The CDR3 length is 17 residues. Germline CDR1 and CDR2: MGHRA and YSYEKL.